A single sample gave rise to the 21 T cell receptor beta chains below, sequenced in a study of T cell responses to AZD1222 COVID-19 vaccine. Data came from immunoSEQ multiplex PCR; TCRdb stores just in-frame clones and leaves some out. The sample has about 97,000 clones; roughly 84% are singletons. This sample comprised peripheral blood, obtained on day 0 of AZD1222 vaccination. The receptors were gathered from an adult in good health.

CDR3 nucleotides: TGCGCCAGCAGCCAAGGCCCCTTTGACAGAGGCCCTGGCTACACCTTC. Amino acid sequence: CASSQGPFDRGPGYTF. The rearrangement links TRBV4-3 to TRBJ1-2, with D perhaps matching TRBD1 (5 bases). The CDR3 is made up of 16 amino acids. V was pared by 1 base and J by 7 bases, with 19 bases between. The V gene's germline CDR1 is LGHNA and CDR2 YSLEER.

The genes are TRBV11-3 and TRBJ2-1; 12 nucleotides line up with TRBD2. The V gene's germline CDR1 is SGHNT and CDR2 YENEEA. Trimming at V came to 3 bases and at J to 7 bases, leaving 4 bases not matched to a gene. CDR3 length equals 15 residues. CDR3 amino acids: CASSLSSGGANEQFF. The CDR3 bases are TGTGCCAGCAGCTTGTCTAGCGGGGGGGCTAATGAGCAGTTCTTC.

This chain uses TRBV6-2 or TRBV6-3 with TRBJ1-5, with 8 bases aligning to TRBD1. Trimming removed 4 bases from V and 5 bases from J; junction bases left unmatched: 4. In germline, CDR1 is MNHEY, CDR2 SVGEGT. This CDR3 is built from 14 residues. The CDR3 sequence is CASSWDRRYQPQHF. DNA for the CDR3: TGTGCCAGCAGTTGGGACAGGCGCTATCAGCCCCAGCATTTT.

The chain joins TRBV7-9 to TRBJ2-3; D not resolved. Trimming removed 3 bases from V and 0 bases from J, with 7 bases in between. This CDR3 is built from 14 residues. Germline V gives CDR1 SEHNR, CDR2 FQNEAQ (reference sequence). The CDR3 region has the DNA TGTGCCAGCAGCTTGACCCGGAGCACAGATACGCAGTATTTT. It codes for CASSLTRSTDTQYF.

The chain carries TRBV10-3 and TRBJ1-1, with 9 bases identical to TRBD1. Germline V lookup: CDR1 ENHRY, CDR2 SYGVKD. This CDR3 has 13 amino acids. V was clipped by 3 bases and J by 11 bases; unmatched bases: 7. CDR3 DNA: TGTGCCATCAGTGAAGCCGGGACAGGGAGGGCTTTCTTT. It translates to CAISEAGTGRAFF.

The rearrangement links TRBV10-3 to TRBJ1-2, with D perhaps TRBD1 (5 bases). CDR1 is ENHRY, CDR2 SYGVKD, per germline. Trimming took 10 bases from V and 8 from J, leaving 23 bases between them. CDR3 length: 14 residues. The CDR3 region is CATNDQGTGRGYTF. CDR3 DNA: TGTGCCACCAACGACCAAGGGACCGGCCGGGGCTACACCTTC.

V and J are TRBV5-4 and TRBJ1-1; D uncertain. Per the germline V gene, CDR1 is SGHNT and CDR2 is YYREEE (reference sequence). V was pared by 7 bases and J by 5 bases, with 12 bases between. There are 12 residues in the CDR3. The CDR3 DNA sequence: TGTGCCAGCGGCGATTCTTCGACTGAAGCTTTCTTT. Residues: CASGDSSTEAFF. The whole variable domain, remainder taken from reference TRBV5-4 and TRBJ1-1, is ETGVTQSPTHLIKTRGQQVTLRCSSQSGHNTVSWYQQALGQGPQFIFQYYREEENGRGNFPPRFSGLQFPNYSSELNVNALELDDSALYLCASGDSSTEAFFGQGTRLTVV.

V usage is TRBV6-5 and J usage is TRBJ1-1, with 11 bases fitting TRBD1. The junction had 3 bases not matched to a gene; V was cut back by 2 bases and J by 1 base. The CDR3 loop spans 16 amino acids. The germline gives CDR1 MNHEY, CDR2 SVGAGI. The CDR3 spells CASSYPGTGGNTEAFF. The DNA of the CDR3 is TGTGCCAGCAGTTACCCAGGGACAGGGGGGAACACTGAAGCTTTCTTT.

The rearrangement links TRBV5-1 to TRBJ2-1; TRBD2 agrees at 8 bases. Germline trimming cut 4 bases from V and 6 bases from J; bases unmatched to any gene: 9. This CDR3 contains 15 residues. CDR1 is SGHRS, CDR2 YFSETQ, per germline. As DNA, the CDR3 is TGCGCCAGCAGCCAACTCGCGGGGGGTTTCAATGAGCAGTTCTTC. Translation: CASSQLAGGFNEQFF.

The chain is built from TRBV2 and TRBJ2-3; possible D gene TRBD2, 6 bases. Trimming removed 8 bases from V and 0 bases from J, with 21 bases in between. CDR1 SNHLY and CDR2 FYNNEI come from the germline V gene. The CDR3 consists of 17 residues. CDR3 DNA sequence: TGTGCCAGCGACTCTGAGGCGGGGCCTACTAGCACAGATACGCAGTATTTT. It encodes CASDSEAGPTSTDTQYF.

The chain has TRBV28 and TRBJ1-1; D gene ambiguous. The CDR3 covers 11 residues. Germline V gene lookup returns CDR1 MDHEN and CDR2 SYDVKM. V lost 5 bases and J 4 bases, leaving 5 bases between the germline ends. The CDR3 nucleotides read TGTGCCAGCAGTCTCATCACTGAAGCTTTCTTT. Its translation: CASSLITEAFF.

J is TRBJ1-1 and V is TRBV10-3; D is undetermined. CDR3 length equals 13 residues. The germline V gene has CDR1 ENHRY and CDR2 SYGVKD. V was trimmed by 4 bases and J by 0 bases, leaving 6 bases between them. CDR3 residues: CAISGGVNTEAFF. CDR3 in DNA: TGTGCCATCAGTGGAGGAGTGAACACTGAAGCTTTCTTT.

V and J are TRBV19 and TRBJ1-6; no firm D call. This CDR3 is 14 amino acids long. Germline V lookup: CDR1 LNHDA, CDR2 SQIVND (reference sequence). Trimming took off 2 bases at V and 14 bases at J, with 16 bases between the two ends. CDR3 amino acids: CASSIRASLQALHF. The CDR3 DNA follows: TGTGCCAGTAGTATAAGGGCCAGCCTGCAAGCCCTCCACTTT.

The chain couples TRBV6-5 to TRBJ2-7; D uncertain. CDR3 length: 14 amino acids. CDR1 and CDR2 (germline): MNHEY, SVGAGI. V lost 0 bases and J lost 3, with 9 bases in between. In nucleotides, the CDR3 is TGTGCCAGCAGTTACTCCCCAGGATACTACGAGCAGTACTTC. Translation gives CASSYSPGYYEQYF.

The rearrangement joins TRBV6-5 to TRBJ1-1; 7 bases are a match to TRBD1. J was trimmed by 4 bases and V by 3 bases; bases with no gene match: 8. This CDR3 region has 15 residues. Germline V CDR1 and CDR2: MNHEY, SVGAGI. The CDR3 DNA sequence: TGTGCCAGCAGTTATGTTGCCAGGGGGGGCACTGAAGCTTTCTTT. As protein: CASSYVARGGTEAFF.

A single count supports this clone. The genes are TRBV5-4 and TRBJ1-6; unclear D gene. Germline CDR1 is SGHNT and CDR2 is YYREEE (reference sequence). The CDR3 runs 17 residues. The ends were cut back, 4 bases at V and 3 bases at J, with 17 bases in the middle. CDR3 in DNA: TGTGCCAGCAGCCGAGGGAGCGGACCGATCTATAATTCACCCCTCCACTTT. Protein product: CASSRGSGPIYNSPLHF.

Here the CDR3 reads CASSRDRGVSSYGYTF. CDR3 bases: TGTGCCAGTAGTCGGGACAGGGGCGTAAGTAGCTATGGCTACACCTTC. The chain combines TRBV19 with TRBJ1-2, with 10 bases lining up with TRBD1. The CDR3 runs 16 residues. J was trimmed by 4 bases and V by 5 bases; bases with no gene match: 10. The germline V gene has CDR1 LNHDA and CDR2 SQIVND (reference sequence).

This chain links TRBV7-9 with TRBJ2-7, with a possible D match to TRBD2 (5 bases). The CDR3 is 14 residues long. The germline gives CDR1 SEHNR, CDR2 FQNEAQ (reference sequence). V shed 5 bases and J shed 3 bases, with 14 bases lying between them. In nucleotides, the CDR3 is TGTGCCAGCAGCCCCCGTGCGGGTCTCTACGAGCAGTACTTC. Translation: CASSPRAGLYEQYF.

V is TRBV11-2 and J is TRBJ1-1; no reliable D call. Germline CDR1 and CDR2: SGHAT and FQNNGV. This CDR3 is built from 17 residues. Trimming took off 0 bases at V and 2 bases at J, with 16 bases between the two ends. CDR3 bases: TGTGCCAGCAGCTTAGATGGGCGGGAGAGGGTTAACACTGAAGCTTTCTTT. Protein product: CASSLDGRERVNTEAFF.

V and J are TRBV29-1 and TRBJ1-2, with 10 bases fitting TRBD1. Germline V lookup: CDR1 SQVTM, CDR2 ANQGSEA. This CDR3 is 15 amino acids long. V trimming: 4 bases; J trimming: 8 bases; junction bases outside the gene matches: 13. Here the CDR3 DNA reads TGCAGCGTTGCCTCAGACAGGGGGCGTTCAGGGGGCTACACCTTC. It specifies CSVASDRGRSGGYTF.

The J gene is TRBJ1-2, the V gene TRBV14, with 8 bases that match TRBD1. CDR3 length: 13 amino acids. The germline V gene has CDR1 SGHDN and CDR2 FVKESK. The V segment lost 3 bases and the J segment 8 bases; nucleotides outside the gene matches: 5. CDR3 in amino acids: CASSHVGTGGYTF. The CDR3 DNA sequence: TGTGCCAGCAGCCACGTCGGGACAGGAGGCTACACCTTC.